The clone carrying this T cell receptor (beta chain) was seen a single time. The antigen remains unidentified. Clones were sequenced by immunoSEQ multiplex PCR, and TCRdb holds only the in-frame ones, with some missing. The sample holds around 70,000 clones, about 85% seen once. V shed 0 bases and J 0 bases; nucleotides not matched to a gene: 8. Germline V lookup: CDR1 MNHEY, CDR2 SMNVEV (reference sequence). The CDR3 length is 17 residues. This sample is part of a study of T cell responses to AZD1222 COVID-19 vaccine. Looking at the study overall: Second-dose recipients at about 4 or about 12 weeks were treated as one pooled group. Findings and limits, study-wide: Among spike-specific TCRs, nearly half reportedly target unmutated variant regions. After two AZD1222 doses, spike-specific TCR breadth and depth rose versus day 0. Donors skewed white British and female; clonal diversity was possibly underestimated.

The sample in question was peripheral blood, obtained on day 0 of AZD1222 vaccination. V gene TRBV27 combines with J gene TRBJ2-7; 7 bases agree with TRBD2. The receptor was derived from an adult in good health. CDR3 sequence reads: CASSLSYPLANSYEQYF. In nucleotides, the CDR3 is TGTGCCAGCAGTTTATCTTACCCACTAGCGAACTCCTACGAGCAGTACTTC.